This TCR beta chain was sequenced during a study of T cell clones after liver transplantation. Study summary: Tolerance: complete withdrawal held at least one year, liver enzymes staying within twice normal. Study results and limitations: Graft donor-reactive T cells may have migrated into the graft rather than being deleted.

Germline V gives CDR1 SGDLS, CDR2 YYNGEE. The CDR3 sequence is 12 residues long. In the case of this clone: The antigen is unknown. An end of the junction does not agree with germline; a read error may underlie this.

Sorting of unstimulated PBMCs yielded separate CD3+CD4+ and CD3+CD8+ fractions. The repertoire was sequenced with immunoSEQ multiplex PCR; TCRdb's copy has only in-frame clones and lacks some. Of tens of thousands of clones in the sample, 80% to 95% were seen once. The TCR originated in a human patient who received a liver transplant. Some T cells may be graft donor cells. This rearrangement joins TRBV9 to TRBJ2-2; maybe TRBD2 (5 bases). The starting material was CD4+ T cells from blood, obtained less than 27 months after liver transplant. This chain's CDR3 is CASSVVAGKLFF. The DNA of the CDR3 is TGTGCCAGCAGCGTAGTGGCCGGGAAGCTGTTTTTT.